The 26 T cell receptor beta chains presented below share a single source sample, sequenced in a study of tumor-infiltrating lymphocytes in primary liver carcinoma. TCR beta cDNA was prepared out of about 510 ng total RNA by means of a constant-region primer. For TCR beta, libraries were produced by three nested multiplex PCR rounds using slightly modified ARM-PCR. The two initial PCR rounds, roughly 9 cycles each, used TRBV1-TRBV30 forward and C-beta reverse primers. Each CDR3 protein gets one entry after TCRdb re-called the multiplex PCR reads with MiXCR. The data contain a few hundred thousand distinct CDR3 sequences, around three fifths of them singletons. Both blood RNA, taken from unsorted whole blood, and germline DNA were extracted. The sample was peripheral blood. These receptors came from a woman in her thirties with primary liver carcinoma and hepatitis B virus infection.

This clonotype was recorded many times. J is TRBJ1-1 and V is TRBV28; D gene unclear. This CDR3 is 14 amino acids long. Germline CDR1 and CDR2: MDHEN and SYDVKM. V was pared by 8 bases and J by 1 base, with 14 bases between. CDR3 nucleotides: TGTGCCAGCTGGATTTCAGCCCCGAACACTGAAGCTTTCTTT. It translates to CASWISAPNTEAFF.

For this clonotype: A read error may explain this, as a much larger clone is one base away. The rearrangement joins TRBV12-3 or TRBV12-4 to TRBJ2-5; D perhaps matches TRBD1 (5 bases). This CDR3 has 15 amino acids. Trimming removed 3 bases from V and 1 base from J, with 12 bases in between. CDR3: CASSFFHGAQETQYF. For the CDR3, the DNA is TGTGCCAGCAGTTTCTTCCATGGGGCCCAAGAGACCCAGTACTTC.

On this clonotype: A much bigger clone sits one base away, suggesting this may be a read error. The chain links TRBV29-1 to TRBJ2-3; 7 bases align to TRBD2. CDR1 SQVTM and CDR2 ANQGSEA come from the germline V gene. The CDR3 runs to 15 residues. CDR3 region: CSVDIRGVSTDTQCF. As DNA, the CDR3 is TGCAGCGTTGATATCCGGGGGGTTAGCACAGATACGCAGTGTTTT.

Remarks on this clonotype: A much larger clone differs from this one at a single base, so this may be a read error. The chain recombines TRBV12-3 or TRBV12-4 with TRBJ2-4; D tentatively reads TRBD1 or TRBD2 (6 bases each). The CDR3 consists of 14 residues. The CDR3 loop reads CASSFGGPKNIRYF. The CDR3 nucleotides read TGTGCCAGCAGTTTCGGGGGCCCCAAAAACATTCGGTACTTC.

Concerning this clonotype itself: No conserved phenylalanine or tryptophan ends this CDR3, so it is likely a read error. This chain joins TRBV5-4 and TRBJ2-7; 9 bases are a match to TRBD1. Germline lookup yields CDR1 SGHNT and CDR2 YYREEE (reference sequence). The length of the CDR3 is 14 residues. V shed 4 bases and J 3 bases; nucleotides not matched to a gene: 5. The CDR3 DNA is TGTGCCAGCAGCCAGGACAGGGGCGTCTACGAGCAGTACCTC. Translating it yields CASSQDRGVYEQYL.

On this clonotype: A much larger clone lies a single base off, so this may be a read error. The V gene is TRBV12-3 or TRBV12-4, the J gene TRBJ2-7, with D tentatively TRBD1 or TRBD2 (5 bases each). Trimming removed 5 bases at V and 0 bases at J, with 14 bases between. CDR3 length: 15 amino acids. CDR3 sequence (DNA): TGTGCCAGCAGTCCTACCGGGGCTGACTCCTACGAGCAGTACTTC. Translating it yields CASSPTGADSYEQYF.

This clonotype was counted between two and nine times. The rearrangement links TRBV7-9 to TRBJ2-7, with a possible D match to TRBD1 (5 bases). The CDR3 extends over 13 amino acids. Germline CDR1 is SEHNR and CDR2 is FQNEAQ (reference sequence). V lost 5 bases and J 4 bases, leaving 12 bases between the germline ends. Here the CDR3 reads CASSIPQEYEQYF. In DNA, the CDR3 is TGTGCCAGCAGCATCCCACAGGAGTACGAGCAGTACTTC.

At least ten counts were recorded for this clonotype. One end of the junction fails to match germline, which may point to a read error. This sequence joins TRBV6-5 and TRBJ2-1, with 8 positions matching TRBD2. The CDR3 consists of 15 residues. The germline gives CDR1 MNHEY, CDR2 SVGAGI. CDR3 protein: CASSYSGGLGTSLYF. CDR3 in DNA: TGTGCCAGCAGTTACTCGGGGGGTTTAGGGACTAGTCTATACTTC.

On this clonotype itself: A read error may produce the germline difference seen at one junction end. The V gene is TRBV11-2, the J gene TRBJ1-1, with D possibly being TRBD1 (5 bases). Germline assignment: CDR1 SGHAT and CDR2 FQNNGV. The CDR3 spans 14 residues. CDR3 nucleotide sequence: TGTGTCAGCAGTCCTGACGGGGGAGGCACTGAAGCTTTCTTT. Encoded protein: CVSSPDGGGTEAFF.

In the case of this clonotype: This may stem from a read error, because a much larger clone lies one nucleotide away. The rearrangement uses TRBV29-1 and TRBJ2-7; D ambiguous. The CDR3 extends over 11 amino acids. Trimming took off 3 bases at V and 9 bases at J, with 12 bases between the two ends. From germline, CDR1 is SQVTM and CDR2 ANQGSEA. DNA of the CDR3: TGCAGCGTTGATAGTAGAGAGCGGCAGTACTTC. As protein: CSVDSRERQYF.

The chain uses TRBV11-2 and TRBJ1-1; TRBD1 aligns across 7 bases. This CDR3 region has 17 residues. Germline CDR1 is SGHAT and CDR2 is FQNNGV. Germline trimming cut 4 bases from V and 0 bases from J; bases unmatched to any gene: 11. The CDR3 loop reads CASSSAPTGLMNTEAFF. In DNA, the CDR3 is TGTGCCAGCAGCTCGGCGCCGACAGGGTTAATGAACACTGAAGCTTTCTTT.

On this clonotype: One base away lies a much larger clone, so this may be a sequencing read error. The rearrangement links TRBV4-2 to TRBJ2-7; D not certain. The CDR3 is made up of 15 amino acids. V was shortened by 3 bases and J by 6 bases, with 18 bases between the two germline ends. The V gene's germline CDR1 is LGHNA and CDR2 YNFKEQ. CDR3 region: CASSQDGSHSAEQYF. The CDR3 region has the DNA TGTGCCAGCAGCCAGGACGGCAGCCATTCCGCCGAGCAGTACTTC.

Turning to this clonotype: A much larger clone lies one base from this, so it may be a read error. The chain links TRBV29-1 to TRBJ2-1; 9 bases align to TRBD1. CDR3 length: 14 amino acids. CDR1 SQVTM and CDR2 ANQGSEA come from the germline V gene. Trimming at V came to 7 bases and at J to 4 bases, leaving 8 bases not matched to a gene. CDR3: CSAHGTGKYNEQFF. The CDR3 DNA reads TGCAGCGCCCACGGGACAGGGAAATACAATGAGCAGTTCTTC.

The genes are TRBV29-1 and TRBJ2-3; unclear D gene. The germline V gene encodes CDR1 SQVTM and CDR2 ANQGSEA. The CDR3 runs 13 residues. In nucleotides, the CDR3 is TGCTGCGCAAGGAATAGGGCAATAGATACGCAGTATTTT. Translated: CCARNRAIDTQYF.

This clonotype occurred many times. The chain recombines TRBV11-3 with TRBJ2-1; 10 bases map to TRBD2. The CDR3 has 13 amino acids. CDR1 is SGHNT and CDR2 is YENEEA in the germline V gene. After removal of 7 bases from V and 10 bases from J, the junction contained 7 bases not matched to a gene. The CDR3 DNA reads TGTGCCAGCAACAGCGGGAGGGCCAAAGAGCAGTTCTTC. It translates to CASNSGRAKEQFF.

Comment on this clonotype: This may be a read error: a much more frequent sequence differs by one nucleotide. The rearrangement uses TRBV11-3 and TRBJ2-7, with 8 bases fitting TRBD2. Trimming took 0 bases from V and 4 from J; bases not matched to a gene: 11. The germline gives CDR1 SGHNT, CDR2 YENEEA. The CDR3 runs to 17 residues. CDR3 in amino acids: CASSLDRLARGVYEQYF. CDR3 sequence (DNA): TGTGCCAGCAGCTTAGATCGACTAGCGAGAGGTGTATACGAGCAGTACTTC.

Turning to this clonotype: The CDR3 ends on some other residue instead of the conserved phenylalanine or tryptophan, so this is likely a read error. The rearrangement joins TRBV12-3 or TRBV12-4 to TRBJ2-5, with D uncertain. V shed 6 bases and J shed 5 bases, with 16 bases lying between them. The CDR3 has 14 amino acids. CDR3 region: CASSQKYAHETQYL. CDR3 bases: TGTGCCAGCAGCCAGAAATACGCCCATGAGACCCAGTACCTC.

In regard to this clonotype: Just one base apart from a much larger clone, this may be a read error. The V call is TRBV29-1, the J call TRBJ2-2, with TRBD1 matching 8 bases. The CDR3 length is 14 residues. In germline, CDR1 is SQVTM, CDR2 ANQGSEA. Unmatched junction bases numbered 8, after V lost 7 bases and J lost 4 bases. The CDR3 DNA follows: TGCAGCGGAGCAGGGGGCGTAAGCACCGGGGAGCTGTTTTTT. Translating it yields CSGAGGVSTGELFF.

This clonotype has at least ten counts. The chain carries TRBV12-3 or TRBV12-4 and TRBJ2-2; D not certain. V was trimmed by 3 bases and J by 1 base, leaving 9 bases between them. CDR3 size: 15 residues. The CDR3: CASSFRSKNTGELFF. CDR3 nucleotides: TGTGCCAGCAGTTTCCGGTCCAAGAACACCGGGGAGCTGTTTTTT.

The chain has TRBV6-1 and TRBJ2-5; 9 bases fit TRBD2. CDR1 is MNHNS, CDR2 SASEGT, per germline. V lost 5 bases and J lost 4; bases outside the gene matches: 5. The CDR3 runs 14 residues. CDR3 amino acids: CASSPIAGAETQYF. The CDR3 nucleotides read TGTGCCAGCAGTCCAATAGCGGGAGCAGAGACCCAGTACTTC.

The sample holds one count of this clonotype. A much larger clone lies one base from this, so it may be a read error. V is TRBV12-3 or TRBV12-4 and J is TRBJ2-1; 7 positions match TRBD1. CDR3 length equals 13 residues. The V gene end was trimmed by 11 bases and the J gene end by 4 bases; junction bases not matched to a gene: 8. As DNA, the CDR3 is TGTGCCGCAGGGGGTTTTACATACAATGAGCAGTTCTTC. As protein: CAAGGFTYNEQFF.

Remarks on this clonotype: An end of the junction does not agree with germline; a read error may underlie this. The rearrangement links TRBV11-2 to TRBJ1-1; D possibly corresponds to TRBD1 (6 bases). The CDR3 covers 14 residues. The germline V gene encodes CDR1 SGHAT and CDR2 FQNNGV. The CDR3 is CASRDRLWGTEAIF. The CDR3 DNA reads TGTGCCAGCAGAGACAGGCTATGGGGCACTGAAGCTATCTTT.

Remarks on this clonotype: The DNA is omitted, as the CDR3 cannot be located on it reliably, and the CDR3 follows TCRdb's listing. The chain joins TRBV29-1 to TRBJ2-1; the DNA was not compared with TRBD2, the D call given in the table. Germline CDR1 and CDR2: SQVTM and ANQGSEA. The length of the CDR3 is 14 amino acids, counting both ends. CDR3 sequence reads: CSVGVGTIYNEQSF.

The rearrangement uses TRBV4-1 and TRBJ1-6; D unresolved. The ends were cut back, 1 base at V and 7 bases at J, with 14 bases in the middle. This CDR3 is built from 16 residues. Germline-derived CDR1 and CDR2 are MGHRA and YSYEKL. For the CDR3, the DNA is TGCGCCAGCAGCCAAGGAACCGGGTCCTTAAATTCACCCCTCCACTTT. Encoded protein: CASSQGTGSLNSPLHF.

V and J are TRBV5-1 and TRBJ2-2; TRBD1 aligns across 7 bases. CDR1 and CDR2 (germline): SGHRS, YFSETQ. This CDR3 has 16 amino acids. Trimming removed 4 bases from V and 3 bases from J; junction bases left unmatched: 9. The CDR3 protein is CASSRSGTEHTGELFF. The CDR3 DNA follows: TGCGCCAGCAGCCGGTCCGGGACAGAACACACCGGGGAGCTGTTTTTT.

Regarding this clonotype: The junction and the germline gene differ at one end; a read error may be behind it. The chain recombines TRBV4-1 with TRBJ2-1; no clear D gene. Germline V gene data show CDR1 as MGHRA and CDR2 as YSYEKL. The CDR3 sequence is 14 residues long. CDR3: CAGSQEFTANEQFF. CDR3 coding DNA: TGCGCCGGCAGCCAAGAGTTCACAGCCAATGAGCAGTTCTTC.